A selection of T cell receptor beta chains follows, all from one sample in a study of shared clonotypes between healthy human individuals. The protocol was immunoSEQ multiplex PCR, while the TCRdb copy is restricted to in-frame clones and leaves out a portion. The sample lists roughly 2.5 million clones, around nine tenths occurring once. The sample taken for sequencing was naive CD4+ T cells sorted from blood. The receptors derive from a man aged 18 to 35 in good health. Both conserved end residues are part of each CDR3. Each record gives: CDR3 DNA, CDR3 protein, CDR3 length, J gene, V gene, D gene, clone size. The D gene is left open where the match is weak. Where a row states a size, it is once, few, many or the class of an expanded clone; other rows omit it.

TGTGCCAGCAGCCCTTTGGCTCCCCAAGAGACCCAGTACTTC	CASSPLAPQETQYF	14	TRBJ2-5	TRBV4-2	NA	NA
TGTGCCAGCAGGTCGACTGGGCCCCGCACAGATACGCAGTATTTT	CASRSTGPRTDTQYF	15	TRBJ2-3	TRBV28	NA	NA
TGCGCCAGCAGCTTGGCCCTTAGAGAAAAACTGTTTTTT	CASSLALREKLFF	13	TRBJ1-4	TRBV5-1	NA	NA
TGTGCCAGCAGCTTCCGCAGGGGCACTGAAGCTTTCTTT	CASSFRRGTEAFF	13	TRBJ1-1	TRBV7-3	NA	NA
TGTGCCATCACTGGAGGGTACGAGCAGTACTTC	CAITGGYEQYF	11	TRBJ2-7	TRBV10-3	NA	NA
TGTGCCAGTAGTACCCAAGGTGGGCTGCCCCAGCATTTT	CASSTQGGLPQHF	13	TRBJ1-5	TRBV19	NA	NA
TGCGCCAGCGGATTACAGGGTTCACTCACTGAAGCTTTCTTT	CASGLQGSLTEAFF	14	TRBJ1-1	TRBV5-1	NA	NA
TGTGCCAGCAGCTTAGGCCAGACAGGAACCGGGGAGCTGTTTTTT	CASSLGQTGTGELFF	15	TRBJ2-2	TRBV11-2	NA	once
TGTGCCAGAAGCCCGGGCCCGCCGGACACTCCCTACGAGCAGTACTTC	CARSPGPPDTPYEQYF	16	TRBJ2-7	TRBV5-3	NA	NA
TGTGCCAGCAGTGGGTACGAGCAGTACTTC	CASSGYEQYF	10	TRBJ2-7	TRBV6-1	NA	few
TGTGCCAGCAGTTTATGGGGCCGGGGGAGGAGCACAGATACGCAGTATTTT	CASSLWGRGRSTDTQYF	17	TRBJ2-3	TRBV28	NA	NA
TGTGCCAGCACCGGGGCCGGGGCGAGGGATCAGCCCCAGCATTTT	CASTGAGARDQPQHF	15	TRBJ1-5	TRBV28	NA	NA
TGTGCCAGTCTAACAGCCAACACCGGGGAGCTGTTTTTT	CASLTANTGELFF	13	TRBJ2-2	TRBV28	NA	NA
TGTGCCAGTAGCCCCGCCTCCCTAGGGGCCAACGTCCTGACTTTC	CASSPASLGANVLTF	15	TRBJ2-6	TRBV19	NA	NA
TGTGCCAGCAGTTTTCCGATTGGTAGCGGGGGGCACAATGAGCAGTTCTTC	CASSFPIGSGGHNEQFF	17	TRBJ2-1	TRBV28	TRBD2	NA
TGCGCCAGCCCTCAAGACAGGGAAGCTAACTATGGCTACACCTTC	CASPQDREANYGYTF	15	TRBJ1-2	TRBV23-1	TRBD1	NA
TGTGCCAGCAGCCCGTGGGCAGCTTCCCTCAATCAGCCCCAGCATTTT	CASSPWAASLNQPQHF	16	TRBJ1-5	TRBV7-2	NA	NA
TGTGCCAGCAGTTACTCAAGGATCACAGATACGCAGTATTTT	CASSYSRITDTQYF	14	TRBJ2-3	TRBV6-5	NA	NA
TGCGCCAGCAGCCAAGATGGGAGGGGGCGGTATGAAAAACTGTTTTTT	CASSQDGRGRYEKLFF	16	TRBJ1-4	TRBV4-3	TRBD1	NA
TGTGCCAGCAGTGAAACAGTGAACACTGAAGCTTTCTTT	CASSETVNTEAFF	13	TRBJ1-1	TRBV2	NA	few